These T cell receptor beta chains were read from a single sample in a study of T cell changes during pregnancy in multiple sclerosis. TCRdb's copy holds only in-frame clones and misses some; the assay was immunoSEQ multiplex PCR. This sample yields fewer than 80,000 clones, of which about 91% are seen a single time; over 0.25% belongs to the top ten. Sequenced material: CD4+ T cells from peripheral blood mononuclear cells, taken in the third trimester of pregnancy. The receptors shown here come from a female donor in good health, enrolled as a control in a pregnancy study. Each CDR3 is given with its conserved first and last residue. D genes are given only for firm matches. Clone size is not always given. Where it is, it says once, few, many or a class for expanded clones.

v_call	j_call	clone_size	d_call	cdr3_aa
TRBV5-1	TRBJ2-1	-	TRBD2	CASSSRLAGNNEQFF
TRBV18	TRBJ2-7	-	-	CASSLTPREEQYF
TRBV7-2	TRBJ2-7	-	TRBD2	CASSPMSGARSEQYF
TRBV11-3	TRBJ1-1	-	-	CASSLGQANTEAFF
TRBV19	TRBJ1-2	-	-	CASSKTDPFRTVISNYGYTF
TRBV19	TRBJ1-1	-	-	CASSTATGIGTEAFF
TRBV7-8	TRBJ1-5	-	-	CASRSGVNQPQHF
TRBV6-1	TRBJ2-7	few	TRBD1	CASSADRISYEQYF
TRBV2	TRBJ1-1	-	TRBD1	CASRGGTGGDTEAFF
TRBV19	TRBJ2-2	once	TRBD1	CASSIRTGIGTGELFF
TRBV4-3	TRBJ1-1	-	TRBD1	CASRTGANTEAFF
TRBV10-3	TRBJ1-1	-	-	CAIRITGNTEAFF
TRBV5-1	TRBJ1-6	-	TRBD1	CASSPMTGRDSPLHF
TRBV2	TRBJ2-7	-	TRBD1	CASSRLRTGSSEQYF
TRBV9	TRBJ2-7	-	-	CASSVDRGIHEQYF
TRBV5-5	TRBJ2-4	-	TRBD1	CASSYRTGVDIQYF
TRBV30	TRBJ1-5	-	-	CAWSSVSENQPQHF
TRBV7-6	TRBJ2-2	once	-	CASSLDPPGFTLLPGELFF
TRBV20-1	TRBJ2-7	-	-	CSVSSLGDF
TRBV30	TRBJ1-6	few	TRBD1	CAWRRTGRDSPLHF
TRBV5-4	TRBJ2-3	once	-	CASSLGGGGNTDTQYF
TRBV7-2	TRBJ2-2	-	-	CASSLAAVANTGELFF
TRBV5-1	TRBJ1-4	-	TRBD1	CASSLGQGGEKLFF
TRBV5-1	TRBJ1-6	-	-	CASSLAGGGLNSPLHF
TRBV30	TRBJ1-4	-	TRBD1	CAWSVPGTGLGEKLFF
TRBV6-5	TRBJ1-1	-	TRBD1	CASSFGQGNTEAFF
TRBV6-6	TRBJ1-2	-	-	CASTPDYGYTF
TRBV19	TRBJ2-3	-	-	CASSIDYGTDTQYF
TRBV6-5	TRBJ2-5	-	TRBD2	CASTSPRGAQETQYF
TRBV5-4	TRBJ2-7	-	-	CASSLVEGFRWVRGEQYF
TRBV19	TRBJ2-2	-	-	CASSIRAGENTGELFF
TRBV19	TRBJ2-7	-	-	CASSSSSYEQYF
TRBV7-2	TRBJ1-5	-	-	CASSSGLSNQPQHF
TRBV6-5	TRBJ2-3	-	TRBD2	CASSSLAGTGADTQYF
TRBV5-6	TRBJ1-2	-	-	CASSFLQGYTF
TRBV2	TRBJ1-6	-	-	CASSESGWGNSPLHF
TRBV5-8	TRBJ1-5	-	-	CASSLATTGNQPQHF
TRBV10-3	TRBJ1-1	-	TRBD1	CATRPGTGGGRNTEAFF
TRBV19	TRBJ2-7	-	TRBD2	CASSIGAGELYEQYF
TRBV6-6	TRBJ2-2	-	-	CASSMGSTGELFF
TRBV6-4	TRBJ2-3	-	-	CASSVSSVSTDTQYF
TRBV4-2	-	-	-	CASSQPTGTQSYEQYF
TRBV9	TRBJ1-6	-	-	CASSVGQNNSPLHF
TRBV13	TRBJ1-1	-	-	CASSSRMGQGEAFF
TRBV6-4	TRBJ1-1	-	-	CASSEQTDTEAFF
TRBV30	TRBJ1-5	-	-	CAWTTSGNQPQHF
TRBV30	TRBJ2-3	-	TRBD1	CAWSPGQWDTDTQYF